The 14 T cell receptor beta chains in this list originate from one sample, sequenced in a study of T cell responses to AZD1222 COVID-19 vaccine. The repertoire was sequenced with immunoSEQ multiplex PCR; TCRdb's copy has only in-frame clones and lacks some. Of 100,000 to 120,000 clones in the sample, 89% are singletons; the top ten hold about 40%. The sequenced sample was peripheral blood, obtained 28 days after the second AZD1222 dose. The source is an adult who received the AZD1222 COVID-19 vaccine.

This chain uses TRBV7-2 with TRBJ1-5; no clear D gene. Germline-derived CDR1 and CDR2 are SGHTA and FQGNSA. V was trimmed by 5 bases and J by 7 bases, leaving 18 bases between them. The CDR3 has 15 residues. The CDR3: CASSLQLGARQPQHF. The CDR3 DNA follows: TGTGCCAGCAGCCTCCAGTTGGGAGCCAGGCAGCCCCAGCATTTT.

The chain carries TRBV30 and TRBJ2-7; a possible D gene is TRBD2 (5 bases). This CDR3 is built from 11 residues. The V gene's germline CDR1 is GTSNPN and CDR2 SVGIG (reference sequence). V lost 0 bases and J lost 8, with 8 bases in between. CDR3 sequence reads: CAWSVKRQQYF. In DNA form, the CDR3 reads TGTGCCTGGAGTGTAAAGCGGCAGCAGTACTTC.

The chain links TRBV5-5 to TRBJ2-1, with 11 bases aligning to TRBD2. The germline V gene has CDR1 SGHKS and CDR2 YYEKEE (reference sequence). Unmatched junction bases numbered 6, after V lost 3 bases and J lost 4 bases. The CDR3 is made up of 16 amino acids. The CDR3 sequence: CASSSNLAGGYNEQFF. CDR3 coding DNA: TGTGCCAGCAGCTCTAATCTAGCGGGAGGTTACAATGAGCAGTTCTTC.

This clone occurred once. V gene TRBV7-2 combines with J gene TRBJ1-6; the match to TRBD1 covers 8 bases. The CDR3 spans 15 residues. Germline V CDR1 and CDR2: SGHTA, FQGNSA. Trimming took 4 bases from V and 9 from J; bases not matched to a gene: 8. The CDR3 spells CASSSRDRPGSPLHF. The CDR3 DNA sequence: TGTGCCAGCAGCTCCCGGGACAGGCCGGGTTCACCCCTCCACTTT.

This chain joins TRBV4-3 and TRBJ2-3, with D unresolved. V was clipped by 0 bases and J by 2 bases, with 6 bases between them. CDR3 length equals 14 residues. Germline assignment: CDR1 LGHNA and CDR2 YSLEER. CDR3 DNA: TGCGCCAGCAGCCAAGACAGGCTCACAGATACGCAGTATTTT. This translates into CASSQDRLTDTQYF.

The chain couples TRBV20-1 to TRBJ2-1, with a tentative D call TRBD2 (5 bases). CDR3 size: 14 residues. CDR1 is DFQATT and CDR2 is SNEGSKA in the germline V gene (reference sequence). Trimming removed 3 bases from V and 5 bases from J, with 14 bases in between. The CDR3 DNA sequence: TGCAGTGCTAGTGGAGGCCGCTGGGACAATGAGCAGTTCTTC. Protein sequence: CSASGGRWDNEQFF.

This clone was seen just once. The chain joins TRBV2 to TRBJ1-1, with no clear D. CDR3 size: 13 residues. Germline V gene lookup returns CDR1 SNHLY and CDR2 FYNNEI. V gave up 4 bases and J gave up 4 bases, with 10 bases separating them. Here the CDR3 reads CASSASGSTEAFF. The CDR3 bases are TGTGCCAGCAGTGCTTCGGGGAGCACTGAAGCTTTCTTT.

The chain couples TRBV27 to TRBJ2-7; 9 positions match TRBD2. The germline gives CDR1 MNHEY, CDR2 SMNVEV (reference sequence). V lost 6 bases, J lost 0 bases, and 3 bases stayed unmatched. CDR3 length: 14 amino acids. CDR3 sequence: CASRSGRNSYEQYF. The CDR3 nucleotides are TGTGCCAGCAGGAGCGGGAGGAACTCCTACGAGCAGTACTTC.

The chain employs TRBV19 and TRBJ2-3, with D possibly TRBD2 on 5 matching bases. V lost 4 bases to trimming and J lost 0 bases, with 11 bases between them. The CDR3 has 15 residues. Looked up from germline, CDR1 is LNHDA and CDR2 is SQIVND (reference sequence). The CDR3 here is CASSSSGSSTDTQYF. CDR3 DNA: TGTGCCAGTAGTAGTTCGGGAAGTAGCACAGATACGCAGTATTTT.

This sequence joins TRBV6-2 or TRBV6-3 and TRBJ2-1, with D perhaps TRBD1 or TRBD2 (5 bases each). CDR1 and CDR2 from the germline V gene are MNHEY and SVGEGT. The CDR3 extends over 14 amino acids. Trimming took 5 bases from V and 4 from J, leaving 12 bases between them. Written as DNA, the CDR3 is TGTGCCAGCAGTCTGGGGACCGGGTACAATGAGCAGTTCTTC. Its translation is CASSLGTGYNEQFF.

The chain links TRBV19 to TRBJ2-1; perhaps D is TRBD1 or TRBD2 (5 bases each). The CDR3 extends over 13 amino acids. Trimming cost V 3 bases and J 10 bases, with 13 bases left between them. Germline V gene lookup returns CDR1 LNHDA and CDR2 SQIVND (reference sequence). The CDR3 loop reads CASSILPGTEQFF. The CDR3 nucleotides read TGTGCCAGTAGTATTTTGCCCGGGACCGAGCAGTTCTTC.

This chain joins TRBV28 and TRBJ1-5, with TRBD1 matching over 9 bases. V gave up 8 bases and J gave up 1 base; unmatched junction bases: 6. The CDR3 is 15 amino acids. Germline assignment: CDR1 MDHEN and CDR2 SYDVKM. CDR3 DNA: TGTGCCAGCCTTGGACAGGGGACGAGCAATCAGCCCCAGCATTTT. It specifies CASLGQGTSNQPQHF.

The chain uses TRBV28 and TRBJ1-5, with D possibly matching TRBD1 (5 bases). This CDR3 is 17 amino acids long. V was shortened by 10 bases and J by 7 bases, with 29 bases between the two germline ends. Per germline, CDR1 MDHEN and CDR2 SYDVKM. The CDR3 here is CATLGDLRGGFNQPQHF. The DNA for the CDR3 is TGTGCCACCCTTGGCGACCTGAGGGGCGGATTCAACCAGCCCCAGCATTTT. The variable domain in full, completed from reference TRBV28 and TRBJ1-5, reads DVKVTQSSRYLVKRTGEKVFLECVQDMDHENMFWYRQDPGLGLRLIYFSYDVKMKEKGDIPEGYSVSREKKERFSLILESASTNQTSMYLCATLGDLRGGFNQPQHFGDGTRLSIL.

J is TRBJ2-2 and V is TRBV6-5, with TRBD1 identical over 7 bases. Trimming took 0 bases from V and 6 from J; bases not matched to a gene: 1. This CDR3 contains 14 residues. Germline V gene lookup returns CDR1 MNHEY and CDR2 SVGAGI. The CDR3 sequence: CASSYSGTAGELFF. The CDR3 DNA reads as TGTGCCAGCAGTTACTCGGGGACAGCCGGGGAGCTGTTTTTT.